These 20 T cell receptor beta chains originate from one sample sequenced in a study of blood T cell repertoires in COVID-19. Some clones are missing from TCRdb's copy, which holds only in-frame ones; the method was immunoSEQ multiplex PCR. This sample has about 200,000 clones, with about four fifths found just once. Sequencing was done on a sample of peripheral blood. Source of these receptors: a man in his fifties or sixties with acute or convalescent COVID-19.

This clone showed up just a few times. The chain employs TRBV9 and TRBJ2-3; 11 positions match TRBD2. CDR1 is SGDLS and CDR2 is YYNGEE in the germline V gene. J gave up 5 bases and V 3 bases, and 8 bases lay outside the gene matches. CDR3 length equals 16 residues. The CDR3 region has the DNA TGTGCCAGCAGCGGCACCCTAGCGGGGGGTGGAGATACGCAGTATTTT. Its protein is CASSGTLAGGGDTQYF.

This clone has a handful of counts. V and J are TRBV24-1 and TRBJ1-6; D possibly corresponds to TRBD1 (5 bases). In germline, CDR1 is KGHDR, CDR2 SFDVKD. Trimming shortened V by 0 bases and J by 11 bases, and 25 bases separated the two germline ends. The CDR3 has 19 amino acids. The CDR3: CATSDLPSGGGSRPAPLHF. The CDR3 nucleotides read TGTGCCACCAGTGATTTGCCTTCCGGGGGAGGTTCTCGTCCAGCACCCCTCCACTTT.

This chain connects TRBV7-6 to TRBJ2-2; D is perhaps TRBD2 (6 bases). The germline V and J ends were trimmed by 2 bases and 7 bases, with 14 bases remaining between them. Per the germline V gene, CDR1 is SGHVS and CDR2 is FNYEAQ. The CDR3 loop spans 15 amino acids. The CDR3 nucleotides read TGTGCCAGCAGCTTAAGCGGGCGGAATGGCGGGGAGCTGTTTTTT. Translating gives CASSLSGRNGGELFF.

A few counts support this clone. This rearrangement joins TRBV5-1 to TRBJ1-1; D might be TRBD1 (5 bases). The CDR3 has 14 amino acids. V was cut by 2 bases and J by 1 base, with 9 bases left in between. In germline, CDR1 is SGHRS, CDR2 YFSETQ. The CDR3 here is CASSFDGGNTEAFF. CDR3 DNA sequence: TGCGCCAGCAGCTTTGACGGGGGGAACACTGAAGCTTTCTTT.

This clone was recorded once. This chain connects TRBV4-3 to TRBJ2-1, with TRBD2 identical over 13 bases. Germline CDR1 and CDR2: LGHNA and YSLEER. The ends lost 1 base at V and 6 bases at J; junction bases unmatched: 6. This CDR3 has 17 amino acids. The CDR3 is CASSQGIRTSGGNEQFF. The CDR3 nucleotides read TGCGCCAGCAGCCAAGGAATAAGGACTAGCGGGGGCAATGAGCAGTTCTTC.

The chain carries TRBV3-1 (or the pseudogene TRBV3-2) and TRBJ2-7; weak D call: TRBD2 (5 bases). The V gene's germline CDR1 is LGHDT and CDR2 YNNKEL (reference sequence). The CDR3 runs to 12 residues. V lost 4 bases, J lost 2 bases, and 6 bases lay in between. CDR3 residues: CASSPGTYEQYF. CDR3 coding DNA: TGTGCCAGCAGCCCCGGGACCTACGAGCAGTACTTC.

This clone appeared a few times. The CDR3 loop is CASSYSGGGEQYF. CDR3 DNA: TGTGCCAGCAGTTACTCTGGGGGAGGCGAGCAGTACTTC. The V and J genes are TRBV6-5 and TRBJ2-7; maybe TRBD2 (6 bases). The V and J ends lost 0 bases and 6 bases respectively, with 9 bases between them. This CDR3 has 13 amino acids. Germline CDR1 is MNHEY and CDR2 is SVGAGI.

The rearrangement uses TRBV4-3 and TRBJ2-7; tentative D call: TRBD1 (6 bases). The CDR3 length is 15 residues. Trimming removed 0 bases from V and 3 bases from J, with 12 bases in between. Per germline, CDR1 LGHNA and CDR2 YSLEER. The CDR3 coding sequence is TGCGCCAGCAGCCAAGATAGGGCCAGGGGCTACGAGCAGTACTTC. Amino acids: CASSQDRARGYEQYF.

The CDR3 spells CASSPRRYGYTF. DNA of the CDR3: TGTGCCAGCAGCCCTAGGAGATATGGCTACACCTTC. This chain uses TRBV11-2 with TRBJ1-2; D gene ambiguous. There are 12 residues in the CDR3. The germline V gene has CDR1 SGHAT and CDR2 FQNNGV. Trimming left V 5 bases short and J 5 bases short, with 9 bases between.

This clone was counted between two and nine times. This chain joins TRBV9 and TRBJ2-2; TRBD1 matches 7 bases. CDR3 length: 17 residues. CDR1 and CDR2 from the germline V gene are SGDLS and YYNGEE. J gave up 2 bases and V 0 bases, and 7 bases lay outside the gene matches. This CDR3 is CASSVGRQGPNTGELFF. CDR3 DNA: TGTGCCAGCAGCGTAGGTAGACAGGGCCCAAACACCGGGGAGCTGTTTTTT.

J is TRBJ2-4 and V is TRBV5-1; possibly TRBD2 for D (6 bases). This CDR3 contains 13 residues. V was cut by 0 bases and J by 12 bases, with 13 bases left in between. Germline V CDR1 and CDR2: SGHRS, YFSETQ. The CDR3 DNA reads as TGCGCCAGCAGCTTGGGTCAAGGAGGGGATCAGTACTTC. It specifies CASSLGQGGDQYF.

This clone appeared a single time. The chain joins TRBV4-1 to TRBJ1-5; D is possibly TRBD1 (6 bases). The germline V gene encodes CDR1 MGHRA and CDR2 YSYEKL. Trimming removed 4 bases at V and 2 bases at J, with 12 bases between. The CDR3 is 15 amino acids. Here the CDR3 reads CASSPIRTGNQPQHF. As DNA, the CDR3 is TGCGCCAGCAGCCCGATAAGGACAGGCAATCAGCCCCAGCATTTT.

This clone was picked up a small number of times. The CDR3 loop reads CASSFPGQGAGNTIYF. The DNA of the CDR3 is TGTGCCAGCAGCTTCCCGGGACAGGGGGCTGGAAACACCATATATTTT. The chain couples TRBV7-9 to TRBJ1-3; 11 bases match TRBD1. J lost 2 bases, V lost 3 bases, and 3 bases had no gene match. The CDR3 sequence is 16 residues long. CDR1 and CDR2 (germline): SEHNR, FQNEAQ (reference sequence).

V gene TRBV14 combines with J gene TRBJ2-1; 8 positions match TRBD1. Trimming removed 4 bases from V and 8 bases from J; junction bases left unmatched: 10. This CDR3 has 15 residues. Germline assignment: CDR1 SGHDN and CDR2 FVKESK. The CDR3 reads CASSLIGRGRDEQFF. In nucleotides, the CDR3 is TGTGCCAGCAGCCTGATTGGCAGGGGGCGGGATGAGCAGTTCTTC.

This chain uses TRBV10-3 with TRBJ1-5; 7 bases agree with TRBD1. The germline gives CDR1 ENHRY, CDR2 SYGVKD. V shed 0 bases and J 7 bases; nucleotides not matched to a gene: 6. This CDR3 is built from 15 residues. The CDR3 bases are TGTGCCATCAGTGAGTCTGGACAGGCCGGACAGCCCCAGCATTTT. It encodes CAISESGQAGQPQHF.

The chain is built from TRBV7-9 and TRBJ1-1, with D possibly being TRBD1 (6 bases). V dropped 3 bases and J dropped 1 base, with 9 bases sitting between them. The CDR3 covers 14 residues. Looked up from germline, CDR1 is SEHNR and CDR2 is FQNEAQ (reference sequence). The CDR3 region has the DNA TGTGCCAGCAGCTTGGACAGCGAGAACACTGAAGCTTTCTTT. Translated, it gives CASSLDSENTEAFF.

CDR3 protein: CASSRGLAGGGSTDTQYF. The CDR3 DNA is TGTGCCAGTAGTAGGGGACTAGCGGGAGGAGGTAGCACAGATACGCAGTATTTT. The rearrangement links TRBV19 to TRBJ2-3, with 15 bases lining up with TRBD2. Germline V gives CDR1 LNHDA, CDR2 SQIVND (reference sequence). The CDR3 loop spans 18 amino acids. V lost 4 bases, J lost 0 bases, and 5 bases stayed unmatched. Drawing the rest from reference TRBV19 and TRBJ2-3, the complete variable domain is DGGITQSPKYLFRKEGQNVTLSCEQNLNHDAMYWYRQDPGQGLRLIYYSQIVNDFQKGDIAEGYSVSREKKESFPLTVTSAQKNPTAFYLCASSRGLAGGGSTDTQYFGPGTRLTVL.

The chain uses TRBV7-3 and TRBJ2-1; TRBD2 aligns across 10 bases. The CDR3 contains 15 residues. CDR1 and CDR2 from the germline V gene are SGHTA and FQGTGA. With 2 bases clipped from V and 8 bases from J, the junction kept 6 bases outside the gene matches. The CDR3 DNA reads TGTGCCAGCAGCTTAGCTAGCGGGAGTACGGATGAGCAGTTCTTC. As protein: CASSLASGSTDEQFF. Using reference TRBV7-3 and TRBJ2-1 for the parts outside the CDR3, the full variable domain is GAGVSQTPSNKVTEKGKYVELRCDPISGHTALYWYRQSLGQGPEFLIYFQGTGAADDSGLPNDRFFAVRPEGSVSTLKIQRTERGDSAVYLCASSLASGSTDEQFFGPGTRLTVL.

The chain combines TRBV15 with TRBJ2-7; TRBD1 aligns across 9 bases. Unmatched junction bases numbered 2, after V lost 2 bases and J lost 6 bases. Looked up from germline, CDR1 is LNHNV and CDR2 is YYDKDF (reference sequence). The CDR3 is made up of 13 amino acids. The CDR3: CATSRYRGLEQYF. The CDR3 bases are TGTGCCACCAGCAGATACAGGGGGCTCGAGCAGTACTTC.

The rearrangement links TRBV30 to TRBJ1-6; 7 positions agree with TRBD1. The CDR3 runs 18 residues. The V segment lost 0 bases and the J segment 0 bases; nucleotides outside the gene matches: 8. CDR1 is GTSNPN and CDR2 is SVGIG in the germline V gene (reference sequence). For the CDR3, the DNA is TGTGCCTGGAGTGTATTTGACAGGGCATTCTCCTATAATTCACCCCTCCACTTT. It yields the protein CAWSVFDRAFSYNSPLHF.